These T cell receptor beta chains were read from a single sample in a study of tumor-infiltrating lymphocytes in primary liver carcinoma. TCRdb re-derived calls from the multiplex PCR reads in MiXCR, one entry per CDR3 protein. In the table there are about 310,000 distinct CDR3 sequences, more than 55% of which are singletons. Sequencing was done on a sample of peripheral blood. The source is a woman in her 30s with primary liver carcinoma and hepatitis B virus infection. Each CDR3 is given with its conserved first and last residue. The order of the fields is J gene, V gene, CDR3 protein.

J gene: TRBJ2-1
V gene: TRBV29-1
CDR3 protein: CSVEVGASSYNEQFF

J gene: TRBJ2-7
V gene: TRBV29-1
CDR3 protein: CSVRTGVYEQYF

J gene: TRBJ2-7
V gene: TRBV14
CDR3 protein: CASSSGQFLEQYF

J gene: TRBJ2-7
V gene: TRBV11-2
CDR3 protein: CASSFTSGSNERYF

J gene: TRBJ2-7
V gene: TRBV12-3/TRBV12-4
CDR3 protein: CASSKETGTYERYF

J gene: TRBJ2-3
V gene: TRBV28
CDR3 protein: CGSSLIRGADTQYF

J gene: TRBJ2-1
V gene: TRBV6-1
CDR3 protein: CASRPKPGLVVYNEQFF

J gene: TRBJ1-1
V gene: TRBV7-2
CDR3 protein: CASSPGQGRRDDAFF

J gene: TRBJ1-5
V gene: TRBV5-4
CDR3 protein: CASRVWGNSQPQHF

J gene: TRBJ2-1
V gene: TRBV29-1
CDR3 protein: CSVKSGGINERSF

J gene: TRBJ2-1
V gene: TRBV11-3
CDR3 protein: CASRGVAGSYNEQFF

J gene: TRBJ2-1
V gene: TRBV6-2/TRBV6-3
CDR3 protein: CTSRRVTSLSYNEQFF

J gene: TRBJ2-1
V gene: TRBV11-2
CDR3 protein: CASSPPRGARSSYNEQFF

J gene: TRBJ2-1
V gene: TRBV28
CDR3 protein: CASSFGHAILAGGYEQFF